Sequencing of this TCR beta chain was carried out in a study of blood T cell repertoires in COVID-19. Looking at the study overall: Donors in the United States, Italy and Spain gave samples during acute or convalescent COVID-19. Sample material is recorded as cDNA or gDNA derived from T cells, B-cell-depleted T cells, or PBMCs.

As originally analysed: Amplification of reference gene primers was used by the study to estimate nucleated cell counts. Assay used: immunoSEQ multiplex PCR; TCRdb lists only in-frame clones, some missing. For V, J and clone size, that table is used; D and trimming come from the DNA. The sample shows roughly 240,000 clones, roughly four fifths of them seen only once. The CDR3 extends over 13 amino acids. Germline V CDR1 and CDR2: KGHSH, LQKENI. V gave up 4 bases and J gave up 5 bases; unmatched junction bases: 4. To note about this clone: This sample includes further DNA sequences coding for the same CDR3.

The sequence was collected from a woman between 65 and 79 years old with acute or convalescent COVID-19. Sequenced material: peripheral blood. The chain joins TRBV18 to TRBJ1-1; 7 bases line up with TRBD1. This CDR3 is CASSRDRETEAFF. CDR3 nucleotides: TGTGCCAGCTCACGTGACAGGGAAACTGAAGCTTTCTTT.